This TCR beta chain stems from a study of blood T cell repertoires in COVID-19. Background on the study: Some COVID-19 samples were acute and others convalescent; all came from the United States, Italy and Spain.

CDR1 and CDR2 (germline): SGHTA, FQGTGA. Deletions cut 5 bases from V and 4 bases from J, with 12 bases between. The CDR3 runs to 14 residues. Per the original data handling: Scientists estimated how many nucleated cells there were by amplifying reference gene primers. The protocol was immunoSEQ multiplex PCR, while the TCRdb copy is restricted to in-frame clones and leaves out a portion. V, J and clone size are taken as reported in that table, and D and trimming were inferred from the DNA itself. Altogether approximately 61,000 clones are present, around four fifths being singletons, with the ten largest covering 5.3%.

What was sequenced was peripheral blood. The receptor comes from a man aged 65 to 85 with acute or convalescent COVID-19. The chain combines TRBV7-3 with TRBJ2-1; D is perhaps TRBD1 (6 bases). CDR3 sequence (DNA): TGTGCCAGCAGCCTCAGGGGTGGGTACAATGAGCAGTTCTTC. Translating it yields CASSLRGGYNEQFF.